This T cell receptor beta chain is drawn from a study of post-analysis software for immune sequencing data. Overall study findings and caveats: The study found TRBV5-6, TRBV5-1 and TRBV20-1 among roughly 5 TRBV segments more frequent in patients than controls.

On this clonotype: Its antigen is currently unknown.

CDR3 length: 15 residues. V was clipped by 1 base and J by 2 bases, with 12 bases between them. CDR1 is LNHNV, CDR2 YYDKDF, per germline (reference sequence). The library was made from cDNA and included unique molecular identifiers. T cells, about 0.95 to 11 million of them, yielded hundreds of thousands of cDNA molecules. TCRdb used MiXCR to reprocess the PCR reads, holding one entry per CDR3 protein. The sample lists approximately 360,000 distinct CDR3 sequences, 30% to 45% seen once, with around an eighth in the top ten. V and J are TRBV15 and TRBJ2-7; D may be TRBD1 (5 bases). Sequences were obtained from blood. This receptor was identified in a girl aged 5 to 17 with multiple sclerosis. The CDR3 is CATSRGRATTYEQYF. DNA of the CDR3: TGTGCCACCAGCAGAGGCAGGGCTACCACCTACGAGCAGTACTTC.